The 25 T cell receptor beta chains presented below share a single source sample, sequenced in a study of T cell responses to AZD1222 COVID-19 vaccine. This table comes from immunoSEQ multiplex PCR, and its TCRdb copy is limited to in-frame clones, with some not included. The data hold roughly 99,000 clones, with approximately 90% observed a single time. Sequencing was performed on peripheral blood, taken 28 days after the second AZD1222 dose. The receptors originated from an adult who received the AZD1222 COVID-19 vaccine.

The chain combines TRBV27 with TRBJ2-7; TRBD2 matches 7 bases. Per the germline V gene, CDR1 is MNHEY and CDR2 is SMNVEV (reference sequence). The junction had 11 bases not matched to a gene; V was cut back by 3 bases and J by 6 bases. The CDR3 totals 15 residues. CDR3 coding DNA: TGTGCCAGCAGTTTTAGGGCTAGCGGACCCCCCGAGCAGTACTTC. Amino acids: CASSFRASGPPEQYF.

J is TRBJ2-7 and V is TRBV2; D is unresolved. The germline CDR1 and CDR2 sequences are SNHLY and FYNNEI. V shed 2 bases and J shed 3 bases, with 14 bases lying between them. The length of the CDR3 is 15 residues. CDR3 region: CASSEPPHQLYEQYF. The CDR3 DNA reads TGTGCCAGCAGTGAACCCCCCCACCAACTCTACGAGCAGTACTTC.

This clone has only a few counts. The CDR3 DNA follows: TGTGCCAGCAGCTCCCCCGGGGAACTCCTCCACTTT. Translated: CASSSPGELLHF. The chain carries TRBV7-3 and TRBJ1-6; no firm D call. The length of the CDR3 is 12 residues. Between the trimmed V and J ends, which lost 4 bases and 15 bases, there was a span of 13 bases. CDR1 and CDR2 (germline): SGHTA, FQGTGA.

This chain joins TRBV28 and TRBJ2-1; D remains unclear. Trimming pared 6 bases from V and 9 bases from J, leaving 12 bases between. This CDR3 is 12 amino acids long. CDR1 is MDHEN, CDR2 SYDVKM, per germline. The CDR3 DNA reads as TGTGCCAGCAGGACTGAAACGGGTGAGCAGTTCTTC. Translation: CASRTETGEQFF.

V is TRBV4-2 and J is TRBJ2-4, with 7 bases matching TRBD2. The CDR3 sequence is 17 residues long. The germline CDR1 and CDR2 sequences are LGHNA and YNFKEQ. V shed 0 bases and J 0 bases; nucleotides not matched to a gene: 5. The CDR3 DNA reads TGTGCCAGCAGCCAAGAGGGGTCGGGAGGAGCCAAAAACATTCAGTACTTC. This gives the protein CASSQEGSGGAKNIQYF.

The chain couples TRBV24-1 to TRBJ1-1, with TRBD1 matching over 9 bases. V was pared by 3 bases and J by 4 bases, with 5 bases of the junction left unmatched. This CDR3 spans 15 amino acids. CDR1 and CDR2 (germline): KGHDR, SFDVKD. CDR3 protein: CATSDPGTGSTEAFF. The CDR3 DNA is TGTGCCACCAGTGATCCCGGGACAGGGAGCACTGAAGCTTTCTTT.

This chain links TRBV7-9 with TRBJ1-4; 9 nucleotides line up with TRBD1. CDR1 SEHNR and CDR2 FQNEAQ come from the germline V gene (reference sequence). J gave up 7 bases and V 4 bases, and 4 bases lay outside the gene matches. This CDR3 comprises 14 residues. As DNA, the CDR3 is TGTGCCAGCAGCTCCGGGACAGGGCTTGAAAAACTGTTTTTT. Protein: CASSSGTGLEKLFF. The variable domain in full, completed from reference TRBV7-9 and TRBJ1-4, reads DTGVSQNPRHKITKRGQNVTFRCDPISEHNRLYWYRQTLGQGPEFLTYFQNEAQLEKSRLLSDRFSAERPKGSFSTLEIQRTEQGDSAMYLCASSSGTGLEKLFFGSGTQLSVL.

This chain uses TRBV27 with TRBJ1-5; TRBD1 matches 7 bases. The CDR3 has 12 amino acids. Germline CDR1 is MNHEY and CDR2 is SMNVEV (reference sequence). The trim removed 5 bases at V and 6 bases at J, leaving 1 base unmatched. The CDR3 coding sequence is TGTGCCAGCAGTACAGGGGCTCAGCCCCAGCATTTT. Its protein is CASSTGAQPQHF.

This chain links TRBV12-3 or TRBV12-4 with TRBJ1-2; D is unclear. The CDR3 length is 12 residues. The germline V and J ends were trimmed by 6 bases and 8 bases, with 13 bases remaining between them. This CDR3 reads CASSYGFGGYTF. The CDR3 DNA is TGTGCCAGCAGCTATGGCTTCGGGGGCTACACCTTC.

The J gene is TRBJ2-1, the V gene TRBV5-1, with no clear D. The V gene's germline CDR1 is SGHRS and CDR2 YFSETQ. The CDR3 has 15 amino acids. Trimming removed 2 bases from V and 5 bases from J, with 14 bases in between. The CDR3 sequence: CASSFRNHKNNEQFF. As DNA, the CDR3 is TGCGCCAGCAGCTTCAGGAACCACAAGAACAATGAGCAGTTCTTC.

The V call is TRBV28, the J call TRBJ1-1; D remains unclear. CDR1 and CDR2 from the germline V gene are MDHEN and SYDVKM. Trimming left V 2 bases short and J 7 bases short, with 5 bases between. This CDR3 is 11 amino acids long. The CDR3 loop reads CASSLIGEAFF. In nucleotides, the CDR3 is TGTGCCAGCAGTTTAATCGGTGAAGCTTTCTTT.

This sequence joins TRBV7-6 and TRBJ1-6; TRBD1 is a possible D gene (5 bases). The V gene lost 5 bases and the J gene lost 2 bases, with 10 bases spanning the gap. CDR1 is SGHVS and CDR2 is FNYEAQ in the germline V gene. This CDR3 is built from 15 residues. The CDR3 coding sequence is TGTGCCAGCAGCCCATCGACAGCCTATAATTCACCCCTCCACTTT. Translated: CASSPSTAYNSPLHF. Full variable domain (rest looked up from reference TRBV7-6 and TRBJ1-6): GAGVSQSPRYKVTKRGQDVALRCDPISGHVSLYWYRQALGQGPEFLTYFNYEAQQDKSGLPNDRFSAERPEGSISTLTIQRTEQRDSAMYRCASSPSTAYNSPLHFGNGTRLTVT.

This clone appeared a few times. The CDR3 protein is CASSTGQGGNQPQHF. The DNA for the CDR3 is TGTGCCAGCAGTACGGGACAGGGAGGCAATCAGCCCCAGCATTTT. The chain has TRBV6-5 and TRBJ1-5; 9 nucleotides agree with TRBD1. In germline, CDR1 is MNHEY, CDR2 SVGAGI. Trimming removed 5 bases from V and 2 bases from J; junction bases left unmatched: 4. The CDR3 spans 15 residues.

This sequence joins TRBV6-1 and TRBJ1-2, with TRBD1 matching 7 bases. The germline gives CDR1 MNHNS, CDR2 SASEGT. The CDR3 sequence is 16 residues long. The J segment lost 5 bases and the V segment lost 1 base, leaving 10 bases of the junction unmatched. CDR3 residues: CASSEEGTVSFYGYTF. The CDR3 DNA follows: TGTGCCAGCAGTGAAGAGGGGACAGTCAGTTTTTATGGCTACACCTTC.

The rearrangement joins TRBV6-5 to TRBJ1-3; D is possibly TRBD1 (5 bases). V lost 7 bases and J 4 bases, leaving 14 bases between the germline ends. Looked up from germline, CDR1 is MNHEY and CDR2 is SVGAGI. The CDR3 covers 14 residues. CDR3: CASKGLGVGNTIYF. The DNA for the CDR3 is TGTGCCAGCAAAGGGTTGGGGGTAGGAAACACCATATATTTT.

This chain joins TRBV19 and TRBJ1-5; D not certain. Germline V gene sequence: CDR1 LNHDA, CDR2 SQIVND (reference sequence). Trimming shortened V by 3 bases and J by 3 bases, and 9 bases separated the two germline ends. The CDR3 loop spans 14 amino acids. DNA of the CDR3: TGTGCCAGTAGTATGACCCGAGTCAATCAGCCCCAGCATTTT. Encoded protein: CASSMTRVNQPQHF.

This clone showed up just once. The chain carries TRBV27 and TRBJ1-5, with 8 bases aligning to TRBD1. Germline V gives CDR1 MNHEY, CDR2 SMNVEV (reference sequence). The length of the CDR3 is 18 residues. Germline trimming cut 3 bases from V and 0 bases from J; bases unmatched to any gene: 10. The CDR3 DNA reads TGTGCCAGCAGTTTGGGCTGGACAGGGAGGCTTAGCAATCAGCCCCAGCATTTT. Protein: CASSLGWTGRLSNQPQHF.

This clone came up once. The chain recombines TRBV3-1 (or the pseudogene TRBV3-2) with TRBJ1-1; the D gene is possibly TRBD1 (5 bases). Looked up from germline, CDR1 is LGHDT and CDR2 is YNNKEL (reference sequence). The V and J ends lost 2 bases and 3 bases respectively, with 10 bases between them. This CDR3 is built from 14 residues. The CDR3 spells CASSQRGPDTEAFF. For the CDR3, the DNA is TGTGCCAGCAGCCAAAGGGGTCCGGACACTGAAGCTTTCTTT.

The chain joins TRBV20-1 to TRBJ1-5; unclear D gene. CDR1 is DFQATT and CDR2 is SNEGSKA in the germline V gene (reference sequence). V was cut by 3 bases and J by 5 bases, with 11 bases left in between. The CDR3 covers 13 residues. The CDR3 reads CSASARGYQPQHF. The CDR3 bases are TGCAGTGCTAGTGCTCGAGGGTATCAGCCCCAGCATTTT.

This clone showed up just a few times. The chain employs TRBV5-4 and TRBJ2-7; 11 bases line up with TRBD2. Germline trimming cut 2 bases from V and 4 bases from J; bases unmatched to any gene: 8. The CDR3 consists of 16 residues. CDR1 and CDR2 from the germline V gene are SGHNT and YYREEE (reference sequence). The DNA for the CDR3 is TGTGCCAGCAGCTTCGGGACTAGCGGAACCCTATACGAGCAGTACTTC. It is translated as CASSFGTSGTLYEQYF.

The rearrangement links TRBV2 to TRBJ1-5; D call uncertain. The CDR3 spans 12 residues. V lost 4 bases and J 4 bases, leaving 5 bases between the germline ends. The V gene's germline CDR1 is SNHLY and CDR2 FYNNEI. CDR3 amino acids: CASSGGNQPQHF. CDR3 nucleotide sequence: TGTGCCAGCAGTGGAGGGAATCAGCCCCAGCATTTT. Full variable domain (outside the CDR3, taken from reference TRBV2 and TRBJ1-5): EPEVTQTPSHQVTQMGQEVILRCVPISNHLYFYWYRQILGQKVEFLVSFYNNEISEKSEIFDDQFSVERPDGSNFTLKIRSTKLEDSAMYFCASSGGNQPQHFGDGTRLSIL.

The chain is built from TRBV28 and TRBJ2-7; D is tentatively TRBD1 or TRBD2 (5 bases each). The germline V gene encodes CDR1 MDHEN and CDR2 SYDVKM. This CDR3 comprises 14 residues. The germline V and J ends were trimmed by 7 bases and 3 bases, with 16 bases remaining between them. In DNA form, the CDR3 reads TGTGCCAGCATCCCAGGGACGGCCGACTACGAGCAGTACTTC. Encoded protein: CASIPGTADYEQYF.

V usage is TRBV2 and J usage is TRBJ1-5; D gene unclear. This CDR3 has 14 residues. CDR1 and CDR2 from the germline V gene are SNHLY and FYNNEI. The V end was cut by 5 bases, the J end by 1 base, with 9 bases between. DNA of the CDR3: TGTGCCAGCAGTACCTTAGACAGCAATCAGCCCCAGCATTTT. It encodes CASSTLDSNQPQHF.

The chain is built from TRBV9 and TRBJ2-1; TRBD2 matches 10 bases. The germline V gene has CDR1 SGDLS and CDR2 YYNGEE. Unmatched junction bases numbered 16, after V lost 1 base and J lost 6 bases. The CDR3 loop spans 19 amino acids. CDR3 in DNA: TGTGCCAGCAGCGTAACCCTCAGTAGCGGGAGGTTTCTTGGCAATGAGCAGTTCTTC. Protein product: CASSVTLSSGRFLGNEQFF.

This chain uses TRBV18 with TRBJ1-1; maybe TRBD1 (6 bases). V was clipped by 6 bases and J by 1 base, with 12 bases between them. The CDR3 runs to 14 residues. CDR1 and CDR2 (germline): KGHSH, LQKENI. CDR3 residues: CASSPVGQNTEAFF. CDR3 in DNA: TGTGCCAGCTCCCCTGTGGGACAGAACACTGAAGCTTTCTTT.